The sequence of this TCR beta chain was determined in a study of T-cell reconstitution after alpha-beta-depleted transplantation in children (dated by TCRdb to the mid-2010s). General notes on the study: The study quantitatively tracked T-cell immune reconstitution after TCRalphabeta/CD19-depleted allogeneic hematopoietic cell transplantation in children using TCR repertoire profiling.

To prepare the library, PCR was applied. The sample was run on an Illumina HiSeq 2500. TCR libraries were prepared with molecular barcoding, using unique molecular identifiers to normalize TCRbeta repertoire quantification. TCRdb reprocessed the public reads (quality trimming at Q25 with fastp, clone calling with MiXCR) and kept in-frame beta chains. Entries that share a CDR3 protein sequence are merged under the most common genes and DNA. Across this sample there are a few hundred thousand distinct CDR3 sequences, with around 25% seen only once. The ten biggest clones cover 9.5% to 13% of the sample. Its CDR3 holds 16 amino acids, cysteine through phenylalanine. The entry retains the CDR3 DNA only, 48 bases that are in frame from base 1. V and J are trimmed by 0 bases and 6 bases, and the gene matches miss 9 bases of the junction. For CDR1 and CDR2, the germline V gene (reference sequence) lists DFQATT and SNEGSKA.

Paper-wide results and their limitations: The high TCRbeta diversity at day 60 in some patients was ascribed to recipient T cells and intrathymic progenitors that had survived conditioning. The frequencies of hyperexpanded clones fell over the following months, and after one year, T-cell counts and TCRbeta diversity were mostly attributed to newly produced T cells. About two months after transplant, the apparently early recovery of alphabetaT-cell counts reportedly depended on just several hundred clones that had expanded rapidly and came from non-depleted graft cells.

In regard to this clonotype: The antigen it recognizes is unknown. Base quality data are lacking; no much larger clone is found one base away.

The meaning of the sample's treatment or condition label: allogeneic hematopoietic cell transplantation with graft depleted of TCRalphabeta T cells and CD19 B cells. The children who served as transplant recipients had been given grafts of TCRalphabeta/CD19-depleted allogeneic hematopoietic cells. The TCR comes from a male patient younger than 18 who had a stem cell transplant for acute lymphoblastic leukemia, so the T cells may come from the graft donor. Here the chain combines TRBV20-1 and TRBJ2-1; the junction holds 9 bases that match TRBD2. The sequenced sample was PBMCs, mostly from graft donor cells, obtained 180 days after TCRalphabeta/CD19-depleted stem cell transplant. The nucleotide sequence reads TGCAGTGCTAGAGATTTTGTACTAGCGGGCGTCAATGAGCAGTTCTTC. The translation is CSARDFVLAGVNEQFF.